A selection of T cell receptor beta chains follows, all from one sample in a study of radiotherapy plus CTLA-4 blockade in lung cancer. Clones were sequenced by immunoSEQ multiplex PCR, and TCRdb holds only the in-frame ones, with some missing. The sample yields about 91,000 clones, around 72% seen once. The specimen was peripheral blood, collected from a patient treated with radiotherapy plus ipilimumab. The receptors were gathered from a human donor with non-small cell lung cancer that progressed on radiotherapy plus ipilimumab. CDR3s include the opening cysteine and the closing phenylalanine or tryptophan. A D gene is named only where the DNA matches it firmly. Part of the rows lack a size; the others show once, few, many or a class for expanded clones.

clone_size,d_call,v_call,j_call,cdr3_aa,cdr3_nt
-,TRBD1,TRBV2,TRBJ1-2,CASRPGQGELGYTF,TGTGCCAGCAGACCGGGACAGGGCGAATTGGGCTACACCTTC
-,TRBD1,TRBV7-2,TRBJ2-5,CASSLGTGGRVETQYF,TGTGCCAGCAGCTTAGGGACAGGGGGCCGTGTAGAGACCCAGTACTTC
few,-,TRBV19,TRBJ1-2,CASSPDSRYGYTF,TGTGCCAGTAGTCCCGACAGTCGCTATGGCTACACCTTC
-,TRBD1,TRBV4-1,TRBJ1-2,CASSHEPGQASNYGYTF,TGCGCCAGCAGCCATGAACCGGGACAGGCGTCTAACTATGGCTACACCTTC
-,-,TRBV10-1,TRBJ1-2,CASNGSTYNYGYTF,TGCGCCAGCAATGGGAGTACTTATAACTATGGCTACACCTTC
few,-,TRBV28,TRBJ2-7,CASSPSWGPASYEQYF,TGTGCCAGCAGCCCTAGTTGGGGGCCTGCATCCTACGAGCAGTACTTC
-,-,TRBV30,TRBJ2-3,CAWNRGTDTQYF,TGTGCCTGGAATAGAGGTACAGATACGCAGTATTTT
-,TRBD1,TRBV5-1,TRBJ2-7,CASSLVGQGADEQYF,TGCGCCAGCAGCTTGGTGGGACAGGGGGCTGACGAGCAGTACTTC
-,-,TRBV27,TRBJ1-3,CASSLYPGGGPGNTIYF,TGTGCCAGCAGTTTGTACCCGGGGGGGGGCCCTGGAAACACCATATATTTT
-,TRBD1,TRBV5-5,TRBJ1-2,CASSRTSEGARAWDVDGYTF,TGTGCCAGCAGCCGCACCTCGGAGGGGGCACGAGCGTGGGATGTTGATGGCTACACCTTC
-,-,TRBV5-4,TRBJ2-3,CASSGKDSDTQYF,TGTGCCAGCAGCGGTAAGGATTCGGATACGCAGTATTTT
-,TRBD2,TRBV7-9,TRBJ2-2,CASSYWTSGRYKNTGELFF,TGTGCCAGCAGCTACTGGACTAGCGGGAGGTACAAGAACACCGGGGAGCTGTTTTTT
few,-,TRBV6-5,TRBJ2-7,CASSYSNTREQYF,TGTGCCAGCAGTTACTCGAACACGAGGGAGCAGTACTTC
few,-,TRBV14,TRBJ1-6,CASSQWGDGTSSYNSPLHF,TGTGCCAGCAGCCAATGGGGAGACGGAACGAGCTCCTATAATTCACCCCTCCACTTT
few,-,TRBV5-5,TRBJ1-1,CASSAWGSTEAFF,TGTGCCAGCAGCGCATGGGGGAGCACTGAAGCTTTCTTT
-,-,TRBV5-6,TRBJ2-4,CASSQARDPKNIQYF,TGTGCCAGCAGTCAGGCCCGGGACCCCAAAAACATTCAGTACTTC
few,TRBD2,TRBV6-1,TRBJ2-1,CASSESVTSGHEQFF,TGTGCCAGCAGTGAATCTGTGACTAGCGGGCATGAGCAGTTCTTC
-,-,TRBV6-6,TRBJ1-2,CASSYPTEAGTGYTF,TGTGCCAGCAGTTACCCCACAGAGGCAGGGACCGGCTACACCTTC
-,-,TRBV2,TRBJ2-7,CASSVESYEQYF,TGTGCCAGCAGTGTGGAGAGCTACGAGCAGTACTTC
-,-,TRBV11-1,TRBJ2-3,CASSSYSDTQYF,TGTGCCAGCAGTTCTTATTCAGATACGCAGTATTTT
-,-,TRBV29-1,TRBJ1-2,CSVEADVRLRGYTF,TGCAGCGTTGAAGCAGACGTTCGCCTGAGGGGCTACACCTTC
few,TRBD1,TRBV6-1,TRBJ1-2,CASSSPGQGGYGYTF,TGTGCCAGCAGTTCGCCGGGACAGGGTGGTTATGGCTACACCTTC
few,TRBD2,TRBV6-5,TRBJ2-1,CASSPGTSGGYEQFF,TGTGCCAGCAGTCCCGGGACTAGCGGGGGGTATGAGCAGTTCTTC
few,-,TRBV7-9,TRBJ2-7,CASSFASSYEQYF,TGTGCCAGCAGCTTCGCCAGTTCCTACGAGCAGTACTTC
-,-,TRBV19,TRBJ2-7,CASSIKGGGYEQYF,TGTGCCAGTAGTATTAAAGGAGGTGGCTACGAGCAGTACTTC
-,TRBD2,TRBV19,TRBJ2-7,CASSMRLAPTYEQYF,TGTGCCAGTAGTATGCGACTAGCCCCGACCTACGAGCAGTACTTC
few,TRBD2,TRBV9,TRBJ2-3,CASSLGGLAGKDTQYF,TGTGCCAGCAGCTTAGGGGGACTAGCGGGGAAGGATACGCAGTATTTT
many,-,TRBV28,TRBJ1-1,CASSLPGILNTEAFF,TGTGCCAGCAGTTTACCCGGGATTTTGAACACTGAAGCTTTCTTT
-,-,TRBV2,TRBJ1-2,CASSAVLNYGYTF,TGTGCCAGCAGTGCGGTCCTTAACTATGGCTACACCTTC
-,TRBD2,TRBV5-4,TRBJ2-3,CASSLASGGRTDTQYF,TGTGCCAGCAGCTTGGCTAGCGGGGGCCGCACAGATACGCAGTATTTT
-,-,TRBV7-2,TRBJ2-5,CASSSGRQETQYF,TGTGCCAGCAGCTCTGGACGCCAAGAGACCCAGTACTTC
once,-,TRBV11-2,TRBJ1-1,CASSDDLPEAFF,TGTGCCAGCAGCGATGACCTCCCTGAAGCTTTCTTT
-,TRBD1,TRBV30,TRBJ1-1,CAWRSSGTAFVLPEAFF,TGTGCCTGGCGGTCATCCGGGACAGCCTTTGTCCTACCTGAAGCTTTCTTT
-,TRBD2,TRBV2,TRBJ2-5,CAGGLAGVGETQYF,TGTGCCGGGGGACTAGCGGGAGTAGGGGAGACCCAGTACTTC
-,TRBD1,TRBV7-2,TRBJ1-6,CASSLGGTGWNSPLHF,TGTGCCAGCAGCTTAGGGGGGACAGGGTGGAATTCACCCCTCCACTTT